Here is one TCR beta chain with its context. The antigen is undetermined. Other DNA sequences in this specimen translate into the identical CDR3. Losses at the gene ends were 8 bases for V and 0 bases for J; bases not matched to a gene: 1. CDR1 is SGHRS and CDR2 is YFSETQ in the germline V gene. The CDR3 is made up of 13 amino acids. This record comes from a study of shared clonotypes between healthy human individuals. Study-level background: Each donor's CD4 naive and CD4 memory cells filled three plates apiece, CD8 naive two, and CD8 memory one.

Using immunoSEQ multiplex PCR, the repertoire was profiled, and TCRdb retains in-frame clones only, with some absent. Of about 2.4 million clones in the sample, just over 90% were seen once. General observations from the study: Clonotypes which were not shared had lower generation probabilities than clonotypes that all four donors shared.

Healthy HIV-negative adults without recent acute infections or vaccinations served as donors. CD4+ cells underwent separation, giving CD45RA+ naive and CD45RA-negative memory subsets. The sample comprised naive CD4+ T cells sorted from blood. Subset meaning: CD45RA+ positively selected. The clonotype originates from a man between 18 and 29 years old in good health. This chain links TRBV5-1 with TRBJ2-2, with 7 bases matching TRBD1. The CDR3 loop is CASRGPNTGELFF. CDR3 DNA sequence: TGCGCCAGTAGGGGGCCGAACACCGGGGAGCTGTTTTTT.